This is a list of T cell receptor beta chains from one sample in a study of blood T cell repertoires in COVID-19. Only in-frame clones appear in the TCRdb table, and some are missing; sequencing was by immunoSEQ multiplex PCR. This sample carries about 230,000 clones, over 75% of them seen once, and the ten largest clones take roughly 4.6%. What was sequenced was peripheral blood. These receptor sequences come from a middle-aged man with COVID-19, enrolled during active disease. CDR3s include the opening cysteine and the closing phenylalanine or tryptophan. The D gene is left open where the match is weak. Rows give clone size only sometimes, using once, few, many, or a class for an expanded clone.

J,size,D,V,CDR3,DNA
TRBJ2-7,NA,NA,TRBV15,CATSRDFGGTGEQYF,TGTGCCACCAGCAGAGATTTTGGAGGTACGGGGGAGCAGTACTTC
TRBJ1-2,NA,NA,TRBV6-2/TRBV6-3,CASSQNYGYTF,TGTGCCAGCAGTCAGAACTATGGCTACACCTTC
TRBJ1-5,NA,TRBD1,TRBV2,CASRPGQGRRGNQPQHF,TGTGCCAGCAGACCCGGACAGGGGAGACGTGGCAATCAGCCCCAGCATTTT
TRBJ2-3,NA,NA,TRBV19,CASSPTDRYTDTQYF,TGTGCCAGCTCTCCAACAGACAGATACACAGATACGCAGTATTTT
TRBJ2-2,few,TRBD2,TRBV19,CASSMEAGGPGELFF,TGTGCCAGTAGTATGGAAGCGGGGGGGCCCGGGGAGCTGTTTTTT
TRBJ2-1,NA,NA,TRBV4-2,CASSQDLRGTYNEQFF,TGTGCCAGCAGCCAAGATTTGAGGGGGACCTACAATGAGCAGTTCTTC
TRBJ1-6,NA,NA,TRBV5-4,CASSLRGVPRSPLHF,TGTGCCAGCAGCTTGAGAGGAGTCCCAAGATCACCCCTCCACTTT
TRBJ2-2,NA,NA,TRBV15,CATSRERSQGQLFF,TGTGCCACCAGCAGGGAAAGATCCCAGGGTCAGCTGTTTTTT
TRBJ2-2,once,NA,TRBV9,CASSALHRNTGELFF,TGTGCCAGCAGCGCCTTACATCGGAACACCGGGGAGCTGTTTTTT
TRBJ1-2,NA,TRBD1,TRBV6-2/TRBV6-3,CASSDGQGIGYTF,TGTGCCAGCAGCGACGGACAGGGGATAGGCTACACCTTC
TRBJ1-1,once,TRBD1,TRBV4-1,CASSLVTGGSEAFF,TGCGCCAGCAGCCTTGTGACAGGGGGCTCTGAAGCTTTCTTT
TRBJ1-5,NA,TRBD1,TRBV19,CASSTTGTGGQPQHF,TGTGCCAGTAGTACGACCGGGACAGGGGGCCAGCCCCAGCATTTT
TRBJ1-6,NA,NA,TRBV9,CASSVGANSPLHF,TGTGCCAGCAGCGTAGGGGCAAATTCACCCCTCCACTTT
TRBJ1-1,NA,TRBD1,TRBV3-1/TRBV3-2,CASSQPGTGAGAFF,TGTGCCAGCAGCCAACCCGGGACAGGCGCCGGGGCTTTCTTT
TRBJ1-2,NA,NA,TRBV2,CASSETGFWGYTF,TGTGCCAGCAGTGAGACCGGGTTTTGGGGCTACACCTTC
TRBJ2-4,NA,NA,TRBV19,CASSIDPGTFQYF,TGTGCCAGTAGTATAGATCCTGGGACATTTCAGTACTTC
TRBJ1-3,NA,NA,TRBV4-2,CASSLRGAGNTIYF,TGTGCCAGCAGCCTCCGGGGGGCTGGAAACACCATATATTTT
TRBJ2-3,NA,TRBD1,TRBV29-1,CSVEGYRGRGDTQYF,TGCAGCGTTGAAGGGTACAGGGGGCGCGGAGATACGCAGTATTTT
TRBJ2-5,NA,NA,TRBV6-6,CASSYFGQQETQYF,TGTGCCAGCAGTTACTTCGGACAGCAAGAGACCCAGTACTTC
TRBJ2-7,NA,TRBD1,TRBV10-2,CASSSPGQGAYEQYF,TGCGCCAGCAGCTCTCCGGGACAGGGGGCTTACGAGCAGTACTTC
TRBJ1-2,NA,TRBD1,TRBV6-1,CASSDGIQGPVGYTF,TGTGCCAGCAGTGACGGGATACAGGGGCCGGTTGGCTACACCTTC
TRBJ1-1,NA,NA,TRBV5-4,CASRQGGGTEAFF,TGTGCCAGCCGCCAGGGAGGGGGCACTGAAGCTTTCTTT
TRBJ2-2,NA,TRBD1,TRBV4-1,CASSPTGVSGELFF,TGCGCCAGCAGCCCAACAGGGGTTTCCGGGGAGCTGTTTTTT
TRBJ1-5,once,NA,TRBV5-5,CASSSQGSNQPQHF,TGTGCCAGCAGCTCCCAGGGGAGTAATCAGCCCCAGCATTTT
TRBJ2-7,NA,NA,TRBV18,CASSLQGSDEQYF,TGTGCCAGCTCACTACAGGGATCAGACGAGCAGTACTTC
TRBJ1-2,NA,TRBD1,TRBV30,CAWSFGTGNGYTF,TGTGCCTGGAGTTTTGGGACAGGTAATGGCTACACCTTC
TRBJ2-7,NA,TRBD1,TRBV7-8,CASSGRRGQGYEQYF,TGTGCCAGCAGCGGGAGGCGCGGACAGGGGTACGAGCAGTACTTC
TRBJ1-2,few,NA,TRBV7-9,CASSLSAENYGYTF,TGTGCCAGCAGCCTGAGCGCGGAAAACTATGGCTACACCTTC
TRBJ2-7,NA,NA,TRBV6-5,CASTRGDHEQYF,TGTGCCAGCACCCGCGGGGACCACGAGCAGTACTTC
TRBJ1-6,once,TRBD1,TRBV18,CASSPRDRGHSPLHF,TGTGCCAGCTCACCACGAGACAGGGGGCATTCACCCCTCCACTTT
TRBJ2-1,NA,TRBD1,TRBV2,CASRETGGSYNEQFF,TGTGCCAGCAGAGAGACAGGGGGCTCCTACAATGAGCAGTTCTTC
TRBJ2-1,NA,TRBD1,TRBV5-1,CASSKTGADNEQFF,TGCGCCAGCAGCAAAACAGGGGCGGACAATGAGCAGTTCTTC
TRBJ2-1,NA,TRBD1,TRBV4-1,CASSQDWGDRVDEQFF,TGCGCCAGCAGCCAAGATTGGGGGGACAGGGTGGATGAGCAGTTCTTC
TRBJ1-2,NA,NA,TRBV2,CASSEFRRYGYTF,TGTGCCAGCAGTGAATTTCGGCGGTATGGCTACACCTTC
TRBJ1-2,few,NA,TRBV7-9,CASSLGLADYGYTF,TGTGCCAGCAGCTTAGGCTTAGCGGACTATGGCTACACCTTC
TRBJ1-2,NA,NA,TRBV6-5,CASSRNRASYGYTF,TGTGCCAGCAGTAGGAACAGGGCCAGCTATGGCTACACCTTC
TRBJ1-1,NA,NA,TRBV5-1,CASSLGYGLSNMNTEAFF,TGCGCCAGCAGCTTGGGTTACGGACTGAGTAACATGAACACTGAAGCTTTCTTT
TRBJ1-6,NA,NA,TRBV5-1,CASSFLDTRNSPLHF,TGCGCCAGCAGCTTTCTGGACACCCGTAATTCACCCCTCCACTTT
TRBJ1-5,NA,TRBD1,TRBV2,CASRRDRGRKGQPQHF,TGTGCCAGCAGAAGGGACAGGGGGCGAAAGGGTCAGCCCCAGCATTTT
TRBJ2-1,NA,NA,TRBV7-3,CASSDPGEETSYNEQFF,TGTGCCAGCAGCGATCCGGGAGAGGAGACCTCCTACAATGAGCAGTTCTTC
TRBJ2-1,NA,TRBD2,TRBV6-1,CASSEGLAWEQFF,TGTGCCAGCAGTGAGGGACTAGCCTGGGAGCAGTTCTTC
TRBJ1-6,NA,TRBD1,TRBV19,CASSQQGRGNNSPLHF,TGTGCCAGTAGTCAACAGGGGAGAGGAAATAATTCACCCCTCCACTTT
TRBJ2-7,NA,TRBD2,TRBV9,CASSVGGTNYEQYF,TGTGCCAGCAGCGTAGGGGGGACTAACTACGAGCAGTACTTC
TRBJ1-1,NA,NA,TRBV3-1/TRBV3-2,CASNREGGNTEAFF,TGTGCCAGCAACCGCGAGGGCGGGAACACTGAAGCTTTCTTT
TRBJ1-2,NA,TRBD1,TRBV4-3,CASSQAGQGQNYGYTF,TGCGCCAGCAGCCAGGCCGGACAGGGCCAAAACTATGGCTACACCTTC
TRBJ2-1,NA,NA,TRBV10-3,CAISESTSQLDEQFF,TGTGCCATCAGTGAGTCGACTTCCCAGTTGGATGAGCAGTTCTTC